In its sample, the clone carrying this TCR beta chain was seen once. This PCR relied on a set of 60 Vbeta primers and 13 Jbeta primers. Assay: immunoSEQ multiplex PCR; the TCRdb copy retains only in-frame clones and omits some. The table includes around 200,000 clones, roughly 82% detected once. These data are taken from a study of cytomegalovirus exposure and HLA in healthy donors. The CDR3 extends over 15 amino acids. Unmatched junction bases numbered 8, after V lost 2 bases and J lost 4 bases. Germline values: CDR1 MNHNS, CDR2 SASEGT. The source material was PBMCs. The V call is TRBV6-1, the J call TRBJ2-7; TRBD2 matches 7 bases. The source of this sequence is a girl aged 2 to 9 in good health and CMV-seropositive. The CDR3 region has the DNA TGTGCCAGCAGTGAAACTGGGGGGGTCTTGTACGAGCAGTACTTC. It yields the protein CASSETGGVLYEQYF.